The rows below give T cell receptor beta chains drawn from one sample of a study of blood T cells in healthy people across ages. TCRdb re-analysed the 5' RACE reads in MiXCR, keeping a single row per CDR3 protein. Here the sample spans 1.5 million to 2 million distinct CDR3 sequences, about 30% being singletons. Sequenced input: blood. These receptors came from a woman in her twenties or thirties in good health. Each CDR3 is given with its conserved first and last residue. The order of the fields is J gene, clone size, V gene, D gene, CDR3 DNA, CDR3 protein. D genes are given only for firm matches. Not all rows give a size; the values are once, few, many and, for expanded clones, a class.

TRBJ2-6	many	TRBV20-1	TRBD1	TGCAGTGCTAGAGATAGGGGGCATAGGGCCAACGTCCTGACTTTC	CSARDRGHRANVLTF
TRBJ1-4	.	TRBV29-1	.	TGCAGCGTTGAAGTTAATCCAACTAATGAAAAACTGTTTTTT	CSVEVNPTNEKLFF
TRBJ2-7	.	TRBV29-1	.	TGCAGCGTTGAGATACCAGGGCGTTCGTACGAGCAGTACTTC	CSVEIPGRSYEQYF
TRBJ1-5	few	TRBV7-2	.	TGTGCCAGCAGCTTAGTCCATCAGCCCCAGCATTTT	CASSLVHQPQHF
TRBJ1-5	.	TRBV6-5	TRBD1	TGTGCCAGCAGGGAGGGGGCGGCAAGGGATCAGCCCCAGCATTTT	CASREGAARDQPQHF
TRBJ2-5	few	TRBV7-6	TRBD1	TGTGCCAGCAGCTTTGGGGGGACAGGTCCCCAAGAGACCCAGTACTTC	CASSFGGTGPQETQYF
TRBJ2-7	many	TRBV12-3/TRBV12-4	.	TGTGCCAGCAGTGGCTTCCCCTGGGACGAGCAGTACTTC	CASSGFPWDEQYF
TRBJ2-1	many	TRBV7-2	TRBD2	TGTGCCAGCAGCTCAAGCGGGGGGGTCAATGAGCAGTTCTTC	CASSSSGGVNEQFF
TRBJ1-1	few	TRBV14	.	TGTGCCAGCAGCCAAGATTACACCACTGAAGCTTTCTTT	CASSQDYTTEAFF
TRBJ2-7	many	TRBV6-6	TRBD1	TGTGCCAGCAACCGGGACAGTTCCTACGAGCAGTACTTC	CASNRDSSYEQYF
TRBJ2-1	many	TRBV6-5	.	TGTGCCAGCAGTCGACAGGGGAGGGGCTACAATGAGCAGTTCTTC	CASSRQGRGYNEQFF
TRBJ1-6	.	TRBV7-2	TRBD1	TGTGCCAGCAGCTGGGGACAGGGGAGTAGTTTACCCCTCCACTTT	CASSWGQGSSLPLHF
TRBJ1-2	few	TRBV4-1	.	TGCGCCAGCAGCCAAGGACCCGATCCTAACTATGGCTACACCTTC	CASSQGPDPNYGYTF
TRBJ1-2	.	TRBV18	TRBD1	TGTGCCAGCTCCCAGAGACAGGGTATTGGCTACACCTTC	CASSQRQGIGYTF
TRBJ1-6	few	TRBV27	.	TGTGCCAGCAGTTTAGTCGCCAGGGGTAATTCACCCCTCCACTTT	CASSLVARGNSPLHF
TRBJ1-1	.	TRBV29-1	.	TGCAGCTCTCACCAAATACGGAACACTGAAGCTTTCTTT	CSSHQIRNTEAFF
TRBJ1-1	.	TRBV4-1	.	TGCGCCAGCAGCCAAGTCCCGGACGGGAACACTGAAGCTTTCTTT	CASSQVPDGNTEAFF
TRBJ2-1	.	TRBV5-5	TRBD2	TGTGCCAGCAGCTTGGGAGGAGCGGGAGGCAATGAGCAGTTCTTC	CASSLGGAGGNEQFF
TRBJ2-7	many	TRBV18	.	TGTGCCAGCTCACCTGTTGCGGTTACCTACGAGCAGTACTTC	CASSPVAVTYEQYF
TRBJ1-1	.	TRBV11-2	.	TGTGCCAGCACCCCGGGATATAACACTGAAGCTTTCTTT	CASTPGYNTEAFF
TRBJ2-1	few	TRBV5-4	.	TGTGCCCATCAACGGGGTCAGACCTACGAGCAGTTCTTC	CAHQRGQTYEQFF
TRBJ1-1	once	TRBV10-3	.	TGTGCCATCAGTGAGTCGGGGGCAGGGAACACTGAAGCTTTCTTT	CAISESGAGNTEAFF
TRBJ2-5	few	TRBV12-5	TRBD1	TGTGCTAGTGGTTTGGTTACAGGGGGGGAGACCCAGTACTTC	CASGLVTGGETQYF
TRBJ2-4	.	TRBV3-1	.	TGTGCCAGCAGCCCTGCAGTCGGTACCAAAAACATTCAGTACTTC	CASSPAVGTKNIQYF
TRBJ1-2	.	TRBV27	TRBD1	TGTGCCAGCAGTTTGGCTCCCGGACAGGGAATTTACACCTTC	CASSLAPGQGIYTF
TRBJ2-5	few	TRBV18	.	TGTGCCAGCTCACCACCGAGCAGCCAAGAGACCCAGTACTTC	CASSPPSSQETQYF
TRBJ2-3	.	TRBV12-3/TRBV12-4	.	TGTGCCAGCAGTTGGGGAATTAAGACAGATACGCAATATTTT	CASSWGIKTDTQYF
TRBJ1-4	.	TRBV12-5	TRBD1	TGTGCTAGTGGTCCGGGACAGGATGAAAAACTGTTTTTT	CASGPGQDEKLFF
TRBJ2-6	.	TRBV7-2	.	TGTGCCAGCAGCTTATTGGAGGGGGGAAGCTCTGGGGCCAACGCCCTGACTTTC	CASSLLEGGSSGANALTF